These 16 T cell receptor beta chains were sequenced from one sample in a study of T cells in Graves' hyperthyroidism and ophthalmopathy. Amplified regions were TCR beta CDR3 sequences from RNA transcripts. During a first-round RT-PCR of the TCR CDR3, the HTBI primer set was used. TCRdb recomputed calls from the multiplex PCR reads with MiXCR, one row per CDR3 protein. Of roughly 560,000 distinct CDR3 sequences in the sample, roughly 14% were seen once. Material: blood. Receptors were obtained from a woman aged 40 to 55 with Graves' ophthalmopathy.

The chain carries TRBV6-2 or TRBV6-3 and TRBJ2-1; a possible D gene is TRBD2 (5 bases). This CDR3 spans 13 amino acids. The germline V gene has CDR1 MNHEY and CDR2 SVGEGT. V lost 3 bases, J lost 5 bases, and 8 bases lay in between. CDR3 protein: CASSYYGDNEQFF. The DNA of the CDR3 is TGTGCCAGCAGTTATTACGGGGACAATGAGCAGTTCTTC.

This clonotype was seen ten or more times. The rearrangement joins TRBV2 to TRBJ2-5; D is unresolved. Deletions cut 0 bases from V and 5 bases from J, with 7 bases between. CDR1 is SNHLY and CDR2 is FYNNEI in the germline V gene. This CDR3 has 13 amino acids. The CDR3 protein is CASSEAGMETQYF. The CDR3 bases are TGTGCCAGCAGTGAAGCGGGAATGGAGACCCAGTACTTC.

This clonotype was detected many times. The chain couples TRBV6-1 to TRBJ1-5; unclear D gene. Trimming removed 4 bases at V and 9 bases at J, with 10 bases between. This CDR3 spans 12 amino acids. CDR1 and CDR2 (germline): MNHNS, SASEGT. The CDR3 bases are TGTGCCAGCAGTGCTACAAGTCCGCCCCAGCATTTT. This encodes CASSATSPPQHF.

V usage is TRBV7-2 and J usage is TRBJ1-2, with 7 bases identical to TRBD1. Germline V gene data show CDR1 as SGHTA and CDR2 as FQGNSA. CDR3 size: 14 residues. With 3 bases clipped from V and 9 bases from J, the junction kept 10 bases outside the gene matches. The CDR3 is CASSFTGDFRSYTF. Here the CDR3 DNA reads TGTGCCAGCAGCTTTACAGGGGATTTTCGTAGCTACACCTTC.

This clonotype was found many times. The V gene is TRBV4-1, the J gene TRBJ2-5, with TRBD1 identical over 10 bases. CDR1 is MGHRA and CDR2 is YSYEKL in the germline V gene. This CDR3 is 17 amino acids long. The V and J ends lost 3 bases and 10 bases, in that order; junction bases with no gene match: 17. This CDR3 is CASSQSETGGALRDQYF. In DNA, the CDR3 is TGCGCCAGCAGCCAGTCTGAGACAGGGGGCGCTTTGAGGGACCAGTACTTC.

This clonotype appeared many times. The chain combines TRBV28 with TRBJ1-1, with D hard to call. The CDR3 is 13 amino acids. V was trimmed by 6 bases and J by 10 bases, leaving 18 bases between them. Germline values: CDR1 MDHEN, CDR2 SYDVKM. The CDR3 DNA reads TGTGCCAGCAGCACAGACTCAACTCGCGGAGCTTTCTTT. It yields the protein CASSTDSTRGAFF.

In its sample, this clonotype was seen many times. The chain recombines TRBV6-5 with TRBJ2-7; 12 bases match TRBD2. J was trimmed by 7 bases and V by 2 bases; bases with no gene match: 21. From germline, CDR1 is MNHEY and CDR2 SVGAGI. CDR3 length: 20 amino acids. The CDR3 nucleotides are TGTGCCAGCAGTTACCCCGGAGAGGCAGGGTCTAGCGGGAGGGCACGGGAGCAGTACTTC. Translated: CASSYPGEAGSSGRAREQYF.

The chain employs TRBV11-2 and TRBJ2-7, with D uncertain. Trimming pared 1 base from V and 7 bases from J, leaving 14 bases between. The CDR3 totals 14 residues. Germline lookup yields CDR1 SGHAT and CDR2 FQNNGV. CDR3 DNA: TGTGCCAGCAGCTTAGGTCGGGCGAGGTGGGAGCAGTACTTC. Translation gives CASSLGRARWEQYF.

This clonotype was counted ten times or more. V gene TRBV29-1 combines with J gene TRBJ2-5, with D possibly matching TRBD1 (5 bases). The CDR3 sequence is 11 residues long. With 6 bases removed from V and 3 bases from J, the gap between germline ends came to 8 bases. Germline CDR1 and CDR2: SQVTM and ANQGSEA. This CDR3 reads CSVVREETQYF. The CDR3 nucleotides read TGCAGCGTGGTCAGGGAAGAGACCCAGTACTTC.

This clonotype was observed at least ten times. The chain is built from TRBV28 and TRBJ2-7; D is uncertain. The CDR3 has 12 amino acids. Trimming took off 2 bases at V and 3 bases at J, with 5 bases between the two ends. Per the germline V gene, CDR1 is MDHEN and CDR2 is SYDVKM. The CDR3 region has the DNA TGTGCCAGCAGTTTAGACTTCTACGAGCAGTACTTC. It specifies CASSLDFYEQYF.

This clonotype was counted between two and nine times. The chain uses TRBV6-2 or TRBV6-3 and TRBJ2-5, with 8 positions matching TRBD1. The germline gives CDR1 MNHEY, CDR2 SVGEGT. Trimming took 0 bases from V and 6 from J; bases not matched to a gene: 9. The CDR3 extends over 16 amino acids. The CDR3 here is CASSYSADRAPQTQYF. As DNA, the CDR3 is TGTGCCAGCAGTTACTCAGCGGACAGGGCCCCCCAGACCCAGTACTTC.

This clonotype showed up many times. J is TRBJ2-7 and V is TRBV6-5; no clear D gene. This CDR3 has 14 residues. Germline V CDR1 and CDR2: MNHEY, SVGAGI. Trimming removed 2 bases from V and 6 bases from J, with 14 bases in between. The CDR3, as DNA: TGTGCCAGCAGTTACGGACCCTACGCCGCCGAGCAGTACTTC. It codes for CASSYGPYAAEQYF.

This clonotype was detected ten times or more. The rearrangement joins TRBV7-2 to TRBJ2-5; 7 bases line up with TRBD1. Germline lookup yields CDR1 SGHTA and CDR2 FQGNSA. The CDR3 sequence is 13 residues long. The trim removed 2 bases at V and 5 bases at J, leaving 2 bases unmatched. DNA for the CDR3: TGTGCCAGCAGCTTAAACAGGGGTGAGACCCAGTACTTC. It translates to CASSLNRGETQYF.

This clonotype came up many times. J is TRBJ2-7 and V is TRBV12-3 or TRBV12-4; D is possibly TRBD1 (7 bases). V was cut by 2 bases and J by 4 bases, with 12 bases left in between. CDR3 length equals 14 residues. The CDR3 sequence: CASSLQTGRYEQYF. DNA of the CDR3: TGTGCCAGCAGTTTACAGACAGGGAGGTACGAGCAGTACTTC.

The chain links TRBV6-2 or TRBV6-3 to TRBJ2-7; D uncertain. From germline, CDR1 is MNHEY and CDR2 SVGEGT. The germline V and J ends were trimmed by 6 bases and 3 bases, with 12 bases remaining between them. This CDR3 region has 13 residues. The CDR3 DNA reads TGTGCCAGCAGACAAACTCCAGTCTACGAGCAGTACTTC. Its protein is CASRQTPVYEQYF.

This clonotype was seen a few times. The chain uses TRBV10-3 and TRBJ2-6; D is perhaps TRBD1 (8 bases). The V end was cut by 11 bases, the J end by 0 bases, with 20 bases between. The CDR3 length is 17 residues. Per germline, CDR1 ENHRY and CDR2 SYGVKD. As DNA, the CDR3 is TGTGCCGCCCGGGGGGACAGGCAATACTCTGGGGCCAACGTCCTGACTTTC. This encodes CAARGDRQYSGANVLTF.